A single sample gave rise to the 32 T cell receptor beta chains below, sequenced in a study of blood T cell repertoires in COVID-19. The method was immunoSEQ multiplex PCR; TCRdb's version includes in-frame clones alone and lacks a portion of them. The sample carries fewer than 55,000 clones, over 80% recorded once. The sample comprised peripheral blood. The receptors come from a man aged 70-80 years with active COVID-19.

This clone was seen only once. The CDR3 loop is CASSLDRGGGETQYF. The CDR3 DNA is TGTGCCAGCAGCTTAGATAGGGGAGGAGGAGAGACCCAGTACTTC. The gene calls are TRBV7-9 and TRBJ2-5; tentative D call: TRBD2 (6 bases). V was clipped by 1 base and J by 4 bases, with 13 bases between them. The CDR3 runs 15 residues. Looked up from germline, CDR1 is SEHNR and CDR2 is FQNEAQ (reference sequence).

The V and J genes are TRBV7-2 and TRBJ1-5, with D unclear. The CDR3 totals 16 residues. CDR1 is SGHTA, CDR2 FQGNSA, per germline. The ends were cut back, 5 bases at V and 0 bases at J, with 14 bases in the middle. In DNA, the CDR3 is TGTGCCAGCAGCACGGCGGGCAGTTATAGCAATCAGCCCCAGCATTTT. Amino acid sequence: CASSTAGSYSNQPQHF.

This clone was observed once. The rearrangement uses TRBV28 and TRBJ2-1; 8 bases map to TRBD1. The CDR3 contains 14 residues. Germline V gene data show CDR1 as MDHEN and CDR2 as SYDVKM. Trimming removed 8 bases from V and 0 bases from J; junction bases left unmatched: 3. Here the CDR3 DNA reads TGTGCCAGCCAGGGGGCTAGCTCCTACAATGAGCAGTTCTTC. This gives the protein CASQGASSYNEQFF.

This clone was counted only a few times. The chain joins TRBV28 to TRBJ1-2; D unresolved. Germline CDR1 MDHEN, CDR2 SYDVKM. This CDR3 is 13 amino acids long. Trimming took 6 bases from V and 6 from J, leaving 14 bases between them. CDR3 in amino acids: CASRSGSKDGYTF. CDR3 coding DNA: TGTGCCAGCAGGTCCGGGTCCAAGGATGGCTACACCTTC.

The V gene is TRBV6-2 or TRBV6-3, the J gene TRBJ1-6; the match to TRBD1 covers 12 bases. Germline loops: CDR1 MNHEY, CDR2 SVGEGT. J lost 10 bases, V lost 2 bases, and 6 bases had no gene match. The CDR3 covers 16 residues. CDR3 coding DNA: TGTGCCAGCAGTTACACTTCCGGGACAGGGGGCTCACCCCTCCACTTT. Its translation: CASSYTSGTGGSPLHF.

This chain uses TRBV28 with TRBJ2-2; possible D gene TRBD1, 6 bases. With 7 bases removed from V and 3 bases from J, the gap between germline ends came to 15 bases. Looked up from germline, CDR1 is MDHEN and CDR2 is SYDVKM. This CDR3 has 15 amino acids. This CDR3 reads CASTAGVLDTGELFF. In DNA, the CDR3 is TGTGCCAGCACCGCAGGGGTATTGGACACCGGGGAGCTGTTTTTT.

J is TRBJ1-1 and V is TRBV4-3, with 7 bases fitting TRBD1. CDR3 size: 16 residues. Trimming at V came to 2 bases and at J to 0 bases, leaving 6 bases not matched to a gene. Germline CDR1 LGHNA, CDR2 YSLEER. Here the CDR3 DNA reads TGCGCCAGCAGCCAAAGGACAGGCAAATTGAACACTGAAGCTTTCTTT. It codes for CASSQRTGKLNTEAFF.

The CDR3 DNA reads TGTGCCAGCAGCGACGGGGGACTAGCAGGGACCCAGTACTTC. Amino acids: CASSDGGLAGTQYF. The chain joins TRBV5-4 to TRBJ2-5, with 9 bases matching TRBD2. Germline loops: CDR1 SGHNT, CDR2 YYREEE (reference sequence). The CDR3 is 14 residues long. V shed 4 bases, J shed 7 bases, and the junction held 8 bases outside the gene matches.

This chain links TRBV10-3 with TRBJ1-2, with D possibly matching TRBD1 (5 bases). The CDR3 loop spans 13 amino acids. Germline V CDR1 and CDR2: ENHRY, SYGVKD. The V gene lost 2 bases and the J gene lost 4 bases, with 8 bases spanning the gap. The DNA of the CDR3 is TGTGCCATCAGTGAGGGAGGGGCCTATGGCTACACCTTC. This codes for CAISEGGAYGYTF.

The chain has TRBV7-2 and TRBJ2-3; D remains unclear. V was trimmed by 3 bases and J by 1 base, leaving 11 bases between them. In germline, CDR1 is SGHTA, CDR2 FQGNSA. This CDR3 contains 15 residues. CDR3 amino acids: CASSFRAERTDTQYF. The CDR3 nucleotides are TGTGCCAGCAGCTTTCGTGCGGAGCGCACAGATACGCAGTATTTT.

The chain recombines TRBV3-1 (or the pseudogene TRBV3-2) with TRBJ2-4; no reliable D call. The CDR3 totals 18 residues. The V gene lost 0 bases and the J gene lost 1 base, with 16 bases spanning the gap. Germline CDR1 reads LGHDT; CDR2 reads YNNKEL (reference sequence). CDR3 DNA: TGTGCCAGCAGCCAAGATAGTACGGGTGGTTGGGCCAAAAACATTCAGTACTTC. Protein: CASSQDSTGGWAKNIQYF.

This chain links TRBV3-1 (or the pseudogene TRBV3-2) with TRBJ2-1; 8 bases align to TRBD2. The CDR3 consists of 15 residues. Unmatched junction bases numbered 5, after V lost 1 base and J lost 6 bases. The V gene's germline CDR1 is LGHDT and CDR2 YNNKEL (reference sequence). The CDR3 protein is CASSQVQRGTNEQFF. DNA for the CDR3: TGTGCCAGCAGCCAAGTCCAGCGGGGGACCAATGAGCAGTTCTTC.

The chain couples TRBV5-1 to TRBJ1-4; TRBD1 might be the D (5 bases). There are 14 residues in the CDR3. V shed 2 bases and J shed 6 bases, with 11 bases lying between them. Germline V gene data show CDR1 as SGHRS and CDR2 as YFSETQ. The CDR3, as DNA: TGCGCCAGCAGCTTACACCTCAGGGATGAAAAACTGTTTTTT. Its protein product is CASSLHLRDEKLFF.

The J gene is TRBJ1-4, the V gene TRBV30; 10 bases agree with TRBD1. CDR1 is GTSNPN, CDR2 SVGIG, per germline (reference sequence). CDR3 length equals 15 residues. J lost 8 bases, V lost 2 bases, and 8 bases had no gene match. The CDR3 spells CAWSSRTGGREKLFF. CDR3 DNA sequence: TGTGCCTGGAGTTCGAGGACAGGGGGACGCGAAAAACTGTTTTTT.

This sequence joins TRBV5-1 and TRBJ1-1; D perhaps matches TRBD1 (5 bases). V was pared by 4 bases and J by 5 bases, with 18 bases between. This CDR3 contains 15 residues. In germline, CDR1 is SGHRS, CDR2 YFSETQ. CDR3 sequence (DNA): TGCGCCAGCAGCATCCTTCTAACAGGAAGGACTGAAGCTTTCTTT. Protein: CASSILLTGRTEAFF.

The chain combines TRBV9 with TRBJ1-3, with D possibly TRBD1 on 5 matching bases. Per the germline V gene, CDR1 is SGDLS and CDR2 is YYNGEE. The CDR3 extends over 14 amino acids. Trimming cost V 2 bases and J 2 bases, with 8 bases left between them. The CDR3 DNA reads TGTGCCAGCAGCGTTGGGACTACTGGAAACACCATATATTTT. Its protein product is CASSVGTTGNTIYF. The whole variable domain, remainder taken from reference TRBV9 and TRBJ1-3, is DSGVTQTPKHLITATGQRVTLRCSPRSGDLSVYWYQQSLDQGLQFLIQYYNGEERAKGNILERFSAQQFPDLHSELNLSSLELGDSALYFCASSVGTTGNTIYFGEGSWLTVV.

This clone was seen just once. As DNA, the CDR3 is TGTGCCAGCAGCTTGGGGGGACAGGGGAGGTACGAGCAGTACTTC. Amino acids: CASSLGGQGRYEQYF. V gene TRBV5-4 combines with J gene TRBJ2-7; 10 bases match TRBD1. Germline-derived CDR1 and CDR2 are SGHNT and YYREEE (reference sequence). Losses at the gene ends were 0 bases for V and 4 bases for J; bases not matched to a gene: 4. The CDR3 is 15 residues long.

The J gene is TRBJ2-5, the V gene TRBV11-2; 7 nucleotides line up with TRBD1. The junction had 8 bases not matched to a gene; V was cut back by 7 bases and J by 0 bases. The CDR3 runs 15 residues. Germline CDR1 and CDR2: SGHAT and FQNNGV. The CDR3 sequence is CASTGDRANQETQYF. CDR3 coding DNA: TGTGCCAGCACCGGAGACAGGGCGAACCAAGAGACCCAGTACTTC. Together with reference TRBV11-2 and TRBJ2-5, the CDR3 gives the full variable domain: EAGVAQSPRYKIIEKRQSVAFWCNPISGHATLYWYQQILGQGPKLLIQFQNNGVVDDSQLPKDRFSAERLKGVDSTLKIQPAKLEDSAVYLCASTGDRANQETQYFGPGTRLLVL.

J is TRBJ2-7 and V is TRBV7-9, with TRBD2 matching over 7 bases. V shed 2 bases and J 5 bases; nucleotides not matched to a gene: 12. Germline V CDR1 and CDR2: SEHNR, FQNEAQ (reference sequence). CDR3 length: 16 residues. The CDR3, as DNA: TGTGCCAGCAGCTTATATGTGGGGGGGGAGGCCCACGAGCAGTACTTC. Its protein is CASSLYVGGEAHEQYF.

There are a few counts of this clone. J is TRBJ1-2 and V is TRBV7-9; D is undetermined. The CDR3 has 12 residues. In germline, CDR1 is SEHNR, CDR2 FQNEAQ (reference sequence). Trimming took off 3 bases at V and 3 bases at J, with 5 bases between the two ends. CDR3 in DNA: TGTGCCAGCAGCTTCAGCGACTATGGCTACACCTTC. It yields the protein CASSFSDYGYTF.

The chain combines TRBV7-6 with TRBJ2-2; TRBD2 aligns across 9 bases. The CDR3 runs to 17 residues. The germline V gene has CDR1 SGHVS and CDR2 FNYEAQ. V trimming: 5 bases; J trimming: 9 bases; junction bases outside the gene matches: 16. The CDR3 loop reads CASSPSQGLAFPRELFF. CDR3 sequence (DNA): TGTGCCAGCAGCCCATCGCAGGGACTAGCTTTCCCCCGGGAGCTGTTTTTT.

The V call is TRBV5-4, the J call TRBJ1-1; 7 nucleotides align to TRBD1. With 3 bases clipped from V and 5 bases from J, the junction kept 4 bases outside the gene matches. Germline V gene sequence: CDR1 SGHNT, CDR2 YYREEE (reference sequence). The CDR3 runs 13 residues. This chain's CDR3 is CASSSEQGTEAFF. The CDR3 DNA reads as TGTGCCAGCAGCTCGGAACAGGGGACTGAAGCTTTCTTT.

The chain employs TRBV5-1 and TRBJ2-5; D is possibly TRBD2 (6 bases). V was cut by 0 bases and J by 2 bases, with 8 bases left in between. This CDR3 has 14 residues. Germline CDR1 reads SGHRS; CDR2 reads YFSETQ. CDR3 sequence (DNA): TGCGCCAGCAGCTTGGCGCGGGGACAAGAGACCCAGTACTTC. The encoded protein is CASSLARGQETQYF.

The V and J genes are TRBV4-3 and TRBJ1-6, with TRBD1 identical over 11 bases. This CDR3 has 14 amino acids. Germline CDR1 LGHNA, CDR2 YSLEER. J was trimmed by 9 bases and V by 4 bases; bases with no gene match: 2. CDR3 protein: CASSPGTGGSPLHF. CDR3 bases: TGCGCCAGCAGCCCCGGGACAGGGGGTTCACCCCTCCACTTT.

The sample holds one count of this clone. CDR3 coding DNA: TGTGCCAGCAGGAGTATATCGAACGAGCAGTACTTC. This translates into CASRSISNEQYF. The V gene is TRBV27, the J gene TRBJ2-7; unclear D gene. The ends were cut back, 6 bases at V and 5 bases at J, with 11 bases in the middle. Germline CDR1 MNHEY, CDR2 SMNVEV (reference sequence). This CDR3 is built from 12 residues.

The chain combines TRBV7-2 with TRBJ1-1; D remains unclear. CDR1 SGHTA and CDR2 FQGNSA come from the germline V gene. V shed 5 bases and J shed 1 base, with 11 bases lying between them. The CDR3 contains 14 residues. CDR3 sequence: CASSPQSGNTEAFF. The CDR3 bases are TGTGCCAGCAGCCCCCAGTCGGGGAACACTGAAGCTTTCTTT.

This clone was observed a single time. The CDR3 DNA follows: TGTGCCAGCTCACCAAATCCCTCCAGGGGGAGCGACGAGCAGTACTTC. This translates into CASSPNPSRGSDEQYF. The rearrangement uses TRBV18 and TRBJ2-7, with 7 bases lining up with TRBD1. Looked up from germline, CDR1 is KGHSH and CDR2 is LQKENI. With 2 bases clipped from V and 5 bases from J, the junction kept 12 bases outside the gene matches. The length of the CDR3 is 16 residues.

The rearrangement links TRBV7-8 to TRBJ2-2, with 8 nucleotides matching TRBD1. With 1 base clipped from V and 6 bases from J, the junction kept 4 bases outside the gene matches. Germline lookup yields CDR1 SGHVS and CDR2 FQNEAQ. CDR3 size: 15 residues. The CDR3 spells CASSLDYRGAGELFF. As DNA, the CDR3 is TGTGCCAGCAGCTTAGACTACAGGGGGGCCGGGGAGCTGTTTTTT.

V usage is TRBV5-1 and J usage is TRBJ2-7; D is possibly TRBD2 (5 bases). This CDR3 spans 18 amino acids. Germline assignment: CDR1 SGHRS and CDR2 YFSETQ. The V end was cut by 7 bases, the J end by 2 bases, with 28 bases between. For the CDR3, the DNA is TGCGCCAGCCGATTCCAACCCACTACGAGGGCCGATGCCTACGAGCAGTACTTC. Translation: CASRFQPTTRADAYEQYF.

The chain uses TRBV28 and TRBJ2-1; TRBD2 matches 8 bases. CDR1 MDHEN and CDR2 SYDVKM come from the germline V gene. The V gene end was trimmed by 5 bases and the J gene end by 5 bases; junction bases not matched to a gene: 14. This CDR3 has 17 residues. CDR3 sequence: CASSPLGAGGKDNEQFF. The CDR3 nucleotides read TGTGCCAGCAGTCCCCTTGGGGCGGGGGGTAAGGACAATGAGCAGTTCTTC.

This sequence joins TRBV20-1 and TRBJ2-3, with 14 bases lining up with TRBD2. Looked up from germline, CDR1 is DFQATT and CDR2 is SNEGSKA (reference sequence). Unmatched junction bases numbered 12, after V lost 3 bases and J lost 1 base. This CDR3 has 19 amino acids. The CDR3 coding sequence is TGCAGTGCTAGTAGGACTAGCGGGGGGCCTCTCTCTCGCACAGATACGCAGTATTTT. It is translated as CSASRTSGGPLSRTDTQYF.

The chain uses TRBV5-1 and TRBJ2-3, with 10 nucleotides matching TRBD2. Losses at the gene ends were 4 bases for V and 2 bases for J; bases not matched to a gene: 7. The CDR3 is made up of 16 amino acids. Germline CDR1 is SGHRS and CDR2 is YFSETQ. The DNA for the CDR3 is TGCGCCAGCAGCCCTCGGACTAGCGGATCCACAGATACGCAGTATTTT. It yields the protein CASSPRTSGSTDTQYF.